This paragraph reports one T cell receptor beta chain. Its target is not known. This sample is part of a study of cytomegalovirus exposure and HLA in healthy donors. The primer mix had 60 Vbeta and 13 Jbeta primers. Profiling relied on immunoSEQ multiplex PCR, and the TCRdb table lists in-frame clones only, not all of them. This sample has roughly 200,000 clones, with roughly 79% found just once. Regarding the study as a whole: Near-uniform donor sequencing depth was presumed by presence/absence analyses. In vitro experiments confirmed that three CMV-associated chains were specific for CMV antigens. No immune exposure information besides CMV serostatus was available.

This sequence originates from a woman in her forties in good health and CMV-seronegative. Sequencing input: PBMCs.

The DNA for the CDR3 is TGTGCCAGCAGCCCCCCGGGACTAGCGGCACAAGATACGCAGTATTTT. Translation gives CASSPPGLAAQDTQYF. V gene TRBV4-2 combines with J gene TRBJ2-3; 11 bases match TRBD2. Germline V gene sequence: CDR1 LGHNA, CDR2 YNFKEQ. This CDR3 contains 16 residues. J was trimmed by 5 bases and V by 4 bases; bases with no gene match: 8.